The 25 T cell receptor beta chains in this list originate from one sample, sequenced in a study of blood T cell repertoires in COVID-19. Assay: immunoSEQ multiplex PCR; the TCRdb copy retains only in-frame clones and omits some. Of approximately 92,000 clones in the sample, around four fifths are singletons; the top ten hold around 3.3%. Source material: peripheral blood. The receptors shown here come from a man over 45 with acute or convalescent COVID-19.

Here the CDR3 reads CASSSGQWTYEQYF. CDR3 nucleotide sequence: TGTGCCAGCAGCTCGGGACAGTGGACTTACGAGCAGTACTTC. The chain is built from TRBV28 and TRBJ2-7, with 7 bases identical to TRBD1. V shed 6 bases and J 4 bases; nucleotides not matched to a gene: 9. Germline assignment: CDR1 MDHEN and CDR2 SYDVKM. This CDR3 region has 14 residues.

The chain combines TRBV6-4 with TRBJ1-1; the match to TRBD1 covers 7 bases. Germline V gives CDR1 MRHNA, CDR2 SNTAGT. This CDR3 has 17 amino acids. V was clipped by 6 bases and J by 6 bases; unmatched bases: 19. The DNA for the CDR3 is TGTGCCAGCAGCCCCGCCGGGACAGCGTTTTTACAAGCTGAAGCTTTCTTT. Protein product: CASSPAGTAFLQAEAFF.

This clone appeared once. CDR3 sequence: CSVDGRGDYGYTF. The CDR3 region has the DNA TGCAGCGTTGATGGCAGGGGCGACTATGGCTACACCTTC. V gene TRBV29-1 combines with J gene TRBJ1-2; tentative D call: TRBD1 (6 bases). The V end was cut by 3 bases, the J end by 3 bases, with 11 bases between. Germline CDR1 reads SQVTM; CDR2 reads ANQGSEA. The CDR3 consists of 13 residues. The whole variable domain, remainder taken from reference TRBV29-1 and TRBJ1-2, is SAVISQKPSRDICQRGTSLTIQCQVDSQVTMMFWYRQQPGQSLTLIATANQGSEATYESGFVIDKFPISRPNLTFSTLTVSNMSPEDSSIYLCSVDGRGDYGYTFGSGTRLTVV.

The V call is TRBV4-3, the J call TRBJ2-1, with D maybe TRBD2 (5 bases). CDR3 length: 16 amino acids. Germline V gene data show CDR1 as LGHNA and CDR2 as YSLEER. Deletions cut 0 bases from V and 2 bases from J, with 11 bases between. CDR3 bases: TGCGCCAGCAGCCAAGAAGAGCGGAGCCCCTACAATGAGCAGTTCTTC. It yields the protein CASSQEERSPYNEQFF.

The J gene is TRBJ1-4, the V gene TRBV6-2 or TRBV6-3; D remains unclear. Germline CDR1 reads MNHEY; CDR2 reads SVGEGT. The CDR3 loop spans 13 amino acids. The V and J ends lost 2 bases and 6 bases respectively, with 7 bases between them. The CDR3 region is CASSYREDEKLFF. In nucleotides, the CDR3 is TGTGCCAGCAGTTACCGGGAGGATGAAAAACTGTTTTTT.

This clone was found once. The chain uses TRBV6-2 or TRBV6-3 and TRBJ2-5; 7 bases fit TRBD1. The V gene end was trimmed by 6 bases and the J gene end by 5 bases; junction bases not matched to a gene: 6. This CDR3 contains 13 residues. CDR1 MNHEY and CDR2 SVGEGT come from the germline V gene. The chain's CDR3 is CASSVTGEETQYF. The DNA for the CDR3 is TGTGCCAGCAGCGTTACAGGGGAGGAGACCCAGTACTTC.

The genes are TRBV18 and TRBJ2-1; maybe TRBD2 (6 bases). Between the trimmed V and J ends, which lost 3 bases and 3 bases, there was a span of 12 bases. CDR3 length: 15 amino acids. Looked up from germline, CDR1 is KGHSH and CDR2 is LQKENI. CDR3 DNA: TGTGCCAGCTCACCGTTCGGCGGGAACTACAATGAGCAGTTCTTC. Translated: CASSPFGGNYNEQFF.

The rearrangement joins TRBV7-6 to TRBJ2-1; 15 bases fit TRBD2. After removal of 2 bases from V and 10 bases from J, the junction contained 3 bases not matched to a gene. Germline V gives CDR1 SGHVS, CDR2 FNYEAQ. The CDR3 is made up of 15 amino acids. CDR3 region: CASSLRTSGGEEQFF. As DNA, the CDR3 is TGTGCCAGCAGCTTACGGACTAGCGGGGGGGAGGAGCAGTTCTTC.

The chain has TRBV7-6 and TRBJ1-1; 7 bases agree with TRBD1. The trim removed 5 bases at V and 7 bases at J, leaving 16 bases unmatched. The germline gives CDR1 SGHVS, CDR2 FNYEAQ. This CDR3 comprises 16 residues. The CDR3 protein is CASSHESGIQGSEAFF. The CDR3 DNA follows: TGTGCCAGCAGCCATGAGTCCGGAATACAGGGGAGTGAAGCTTTCTTT.

J is TRBJ2-3 and V is TRBV4-3; TRBD2 matches at 9 bases. Germline CDR1 is LGHNA and CDR2 is YSLEER. The CDR3 has 16 amino acids. The V and J ends lost 0 bases and 4 bases, in that order; junction bases with no gene match: 5. CDR3 DNA sequence: TGCGCCAGCAGCCAAGAGATAGCGGGGGCGGCAGATACGCAGTATTTT. Encoded protein: CASSQEIAGAADTQYF.

The CDR3 DNA is TGTGCCAGCAGCTTAGGGCAGGGTGTAGGCGAAAAACTGTTTTTT. It codes for CASSLGQGVGEKLFF. The chain combines TRBV7-9 with TRBJ1-4; D might be TRBD1 (5 bases). Trimming stripped 1 base from V and 8 bases from J, with 14 bases between. CDR1 is SEHNR, CDR2 FQNEAQ, per germline (reference sequence). There are 15 residues in the CDR3. Full variable domain (outside the CDR3, taken from reference TRBV7-9 and TRBJ1-4): DTGVSQNPRHKITKRGQNVTFRCDPISEHNRLYWYRQTLGQGPEFLTYFQNEAQLEKSRLLSDRFSAERPKGSFSTLEIQRTEQGDSAMYLCASSLGQGVGEKLFFGSGTQLSVL.

V is TRBV25-1 and J is TRBJ2-7; 8 bases are shared with TRBD1. After removal of 1 base from V and 2 bases from J, the junction contained 10 bases not matched to a gene. Germline values: CDR1 MGHDK, CDR2 SYGVNS. This CDR3 is 17 amino acids long. The CDR3: CASSELAGAGGTYEQYF. DNA of the CDR3: TGTGCCAGCAGTGAATTGGCCGGGGCAGGGGGCACCTACGAGCAGTACTTC.

This clone showed up just a few times. This chain joins TRBV5-6 and TRBJ1-3; maybe TRBD1 (6 bases). This CDR3 has 16 amino acids. CDR1 and CDR2 (germline): SGHDT, YYEEEE. Trimming took 7 bases from V and 0 from J, leaving 17 bases between them. The CDR3: CASRVGGGYSGNTIYF. The CDR3, as DNA: TGTGCCAGCCGCGTTGGCGGGGGCTACTCTGGAAACACCATATATTTT.

V is TRBV7-3 and J is TRBJ2-3; 7 bases are a match to TRBD2. The CDR3 extends over 15 amino acids. With 0 bases clipped from V and 8 bases from J, the junction kept 8 bases outside the gene matches. Germline assignment: CDR1 SGHTA and CDR2 FQGTGA. CDR3 bases: TGTGCCAGCAGCTTAACGTTTCTAGCGGCTGGTACGCAGTATTTT. Translated: CASSLTFLAAGTQYF.

This clone appeared a few times. This chain links TRBV2 with TRBJ2-3, with 11 bases identical to TRBD2. The length of the CDR3 is 15 residues. Germline assignment: CDR1 SNHLY and CDR2 FYNNEI. V lost 3 bases and J lost 8; bases outside the gene matches: 7. CDR3 bases: TGTGCCAGCAGTGAGCTAGCGGGAGGTTGGGTTACGCAGTATTTT. Translating gives CASSELAGGWVTQYF.

There are a few counts of this clone. V and J are TRBV7-2 and TRBJ1-5; 10 positions match TRBD1. J lost 5 bases, V lost 5 bases, and 6 bases had no gene match. Germline lookup yields CDR1 SGHTA and CDR2 FQGNSA. CDR3 length: 15 amino acids. The CDR3, as DNA: TGTGCCAGCAGCCCGGACAGGGGGGCGCATCAGCCCCAGCATTTT. Protein: CASSPDRGAHQPQHF. The complete variable domain, with remaining parts taken from reference TRBV7-2 and TRBJ1-5, reads GAGVSQSPSNKVTEKGKDVELRCDPISGHTALYWYRQSLGQGLEFLIYFQGNSAPDKSGLPSDRFSAERTGGSVSTLTIQRTQQEDSAVYLCASSPDRGAHQPQHFGDGTRLSIL.

The gene calls are TRBV5-1 and TRBJ2-7, with 7 bases aligning to TRBD1. This CDR3 region has 14 residues. In germline, CDR1 is SGHRS, CDR2 YFSETQ. The ends lost 4 bases at V and 5 bases at J; junction bases unmatched: 9. In DNA, the CDR3 is TGCGCCAGCAGCCTAGGGGGCGCGGTCCACGAGCAGTACTTC. Protein: CASSLGGAVHEQYF. Together with reference TRBV5-1 and TRBJ2-7, the CDR3 gives the full variable domain: KAGVTQTPRYLIKTRGQQVTLSCSPISGHRSVSWYQQTPGQGLQFLFEYFSETQRNKGNFPGRFSGRQFSNSRSEMNVSTLELGDSALYLCASSLGGAVHEQYFGPGTRLTVT.

The genes are TRBV6-2 or TRBV6-3 and TRBJ2-1; 13 bases match TRBD2. J gave up 6 bases and V 2 bases, and 4 bases lay outside the gene matches. The germline V gene has CDR1 MNHEY and CDR2 SVGEGT. The CDR3 sequence is 16 residues long. The CDR3 loop reads CASSYGGLAGRNEQFF. CDR3 sequence (DNA): TGTGCCAGCAGTTACGGGGGACTAGCGGGACGCAATGAGCAGTTCTTC.

CDR3 in DNA: TGTGCCAGCAGCTTAGGCGGGACAGTCCCAAAATATAGCAATCAGCCCCAGCATTTT. Translating gives CASSLGGTVPKYSNQPQHF. The genes are TRBV13 and TRBJ1-5; 7 positions match TRBD1. The length of the CDR3 is 19 residues. CDR1 is PRHDT, CDR2 FYEKMQ, per germline (reference sequence). Unmatched junction bases numbered 11, after V lost 0 bases and J lost 0 bases.

V usage is TRBV5-1 and J usage is TRBJ2-4; 13 positions match TRBD2. The CDR3 loop spans 17 amino acids. Germline V CDR1 and CDR2: SGHRS, YFSETQ. V shed 4 bases, J shed 4 bases, and the junction held 8 bases outside the gene matches. CDR3 residues: CASSISTSGGAKNIQYF. DNA of the CDR3: TGCGCCAGCAGCATCTCAACTAGCGGGGGGGCGAAAAACATTCAGTACTTC.

The chain combines TRBV7-8 with TRBJ1-1; a possible D gene is TRBD1 (6 bases). This CDR3 is built from 14 residues. The V end was cut by 7 bases, the J end by 0 bases, with 12 bases between. In germline, CDR1 is SGHVS, CDR2 FQNEAQ. As DNA, the CDR3 is TGTGCCAGCATACGGGGGGCCGTGAACACTGAAGCTTTCTTT. Amino acids: CASIRGAVNTEAFF.

CDR3 nucleotides: TGCGCCAGCGCGGTGTCCGGAGAGACCCAGTACTTC. It specifies CASAVSGETQYF. The genes are TRBV5-1 and TRBJ2-5; no reliable D call. Germline lookup yields CDR1 SGHRS and CDR2 YFSETQ. The V end lost 7 bases, the J end lost 4 bases, and 11 bases lay between the germline ends. This CDR3 is built from 12 residues.

This clone was detected once. This rearrangement joins TRBV9 to TRBJ2-5; possible D gene TRBD1, 6 bases. Trimming stripped 3 bases from V and 2 bases from J, with 11 bases between. The germline V gene encodes CDR1 SGDLS and CDR2 YYNGEE. The CDR3 spans 14 residues. The CDR3 DNA reads as TGTGCCAGCAGCGCCACAGGGATTCAAGAGACCCAGTACTTC. This encodes CASSATGIQETQYF.

This chain uses TRBV5-1 with TRBJ2-2; TRBD2 matches at 15 bases. V dropped 4 bases and J dropped 0; count of bases not matched to a gene: 1. Germline V gene sequence: CDR1 SGHRS, CDR2 YFSETQ. This CDR3 region has 17 residues. CDR3: CASSRTSGGANTGELFF. The CDR3 DNA reads TGCGCCAGCAGCCGGACTAGCGGGGGGGCGAACACCGGGGAGCTGTTTTTT.

V gene TRBV6-1 combines with J gene TRBJ1-5, with D possibly being TRBD1 (5 bases). The germline gives CDR1 MNHNS, CDR2 SASEGT. This CDR3 is built from 19 residues. Between the trimmed V and J ends, which lost 3 bases and 1 base, there was a span of 22 bases. CDR3 DNA sequence: TGTGCCAGCAGTGAGTCACGCCGTATCGGGGGTGACAGCAATCAGCCCCAGCATTTT. This codes for CASSESRRIGGDSNQPQHF.